The clone carrying this TCR beta chain was picked up a small number of times. Its antigen is still unknown. This sample is part of a study of breast tumors, draining lymph nodes, adjacent tissues. The lymph nodes were axillary draining lymph nodes from breast cancer patients. The study's findings and limits: Tumor T cell lymph node origin was a supported hypothesis, not proven.

TCRdb itself ran the multiplex PCR reads through MiXCR, one entry per CDR3 protein. The sample includes some 140,000 distinct CDR3 sequences, 20% to 25% of them seen just once. Germline-derived CDR1 and CDR2 are MDHEN and SYDVKM. Germline trimming cut 6 bases from V and 3 bases from J; bases unmatched to any gene: 5. CDR3 length equals 14 residues. The clonotype comes from a female donor with breast cancer. Some clones in this sample may be carry-over from other donors' samples. Input material: axillary lymph node tissue. The V gene is TRBV28, the J gene TRBJ1-2; 9 bases are a match to TRBD1. The chain's CDR3 is CASRRHRGHYGYTF. CDR3 coding DNA: TGTGCCAGCAGACGACACAGGGGGCACTATGGCTACACCTTC.